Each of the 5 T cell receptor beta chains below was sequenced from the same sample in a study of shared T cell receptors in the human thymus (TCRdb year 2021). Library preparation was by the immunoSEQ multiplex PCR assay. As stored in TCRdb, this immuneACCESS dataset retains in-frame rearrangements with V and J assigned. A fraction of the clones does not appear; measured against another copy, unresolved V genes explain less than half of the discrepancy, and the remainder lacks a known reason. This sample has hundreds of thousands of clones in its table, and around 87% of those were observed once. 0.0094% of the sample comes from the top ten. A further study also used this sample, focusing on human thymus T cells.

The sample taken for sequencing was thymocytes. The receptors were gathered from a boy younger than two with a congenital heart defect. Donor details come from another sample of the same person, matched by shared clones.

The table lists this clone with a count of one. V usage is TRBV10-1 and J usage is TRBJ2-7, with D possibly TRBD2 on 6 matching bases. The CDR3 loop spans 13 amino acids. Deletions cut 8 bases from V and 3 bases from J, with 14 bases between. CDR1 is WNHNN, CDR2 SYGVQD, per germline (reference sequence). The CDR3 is CASSSGGNYEQYF. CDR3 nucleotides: TGCGCCAGCTCGAGTGGGGGGAACTACGAGCAGTACTTC.

CDR3 region: CASSQLKLADSSYNEQFF. The CDR3 DNA reads as TGTGCCAGCAGCCAACTCAAACTAGCAGACAGCTCCTACAATGAGCAGTTCTTC. The J gene is TRBJ2-1, the V gene TRBV7-2; a possible D gene is TRBD2 (6 bases). The ends were cut back, 5 bases at V and 0 bases at J, with 20 bases in the middle. Germline loops: CDR1 SGHTA, CDR2 FQGNSA. The CDR3 is 18 residues long.

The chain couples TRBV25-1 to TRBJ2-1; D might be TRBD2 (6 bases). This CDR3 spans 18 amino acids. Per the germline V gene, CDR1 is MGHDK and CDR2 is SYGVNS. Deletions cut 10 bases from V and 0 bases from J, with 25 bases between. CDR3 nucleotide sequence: TGTGCCACGGGGGAAAGGTGTGCGGAAAATAGCTCCTACAATGAGCAGTTCTTC. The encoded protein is CATGERCAENSSYNEQFF.

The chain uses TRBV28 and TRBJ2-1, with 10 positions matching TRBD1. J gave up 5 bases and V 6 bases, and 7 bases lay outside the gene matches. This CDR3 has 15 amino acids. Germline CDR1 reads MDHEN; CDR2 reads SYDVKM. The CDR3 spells CASSLSGTGDNEQFF. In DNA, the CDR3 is TGTGCCAGCAGCCTCAGTGGGACAGGGGACAATGAGCAGTTCTTC.

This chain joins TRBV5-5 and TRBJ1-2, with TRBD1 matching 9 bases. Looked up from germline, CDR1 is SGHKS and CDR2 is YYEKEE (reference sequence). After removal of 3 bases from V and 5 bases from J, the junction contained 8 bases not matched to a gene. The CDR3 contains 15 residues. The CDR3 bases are TGTGCCAGCAGCTCTCCGGGACAGGGAACGTATGGCTACACCTTC. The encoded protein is CASSSPGQGTYGYTF.